Listed here are 7 T cell receptor beta chains from one sample, sequenced in a study of T cells in narcolepsy. Using immunoSEQ multiplex PCR, the repertoire was profiled, and TCRdb retains in-frame clones only, with some absent. The sample holds tens of thousands of clones, around 79% seen once. Sequences were obtained from memory (CD45RA-) CD4+ T cells from blood. The receptors here all came from a human donor in good health.

The CDR3: CASSPPLGYNSPLHF. The CDR3 bases are TGTGCCAGCTCACCACCGTTGGGGTATAATTCACCCCTCCACTTT. This sequence joins TRBV18 and TRBJ1-6; no reliable D call. V dropped 0 bases and J dropped 4 bases, with 7 bases sitting between them. The CDR3 contains 15 residues. Germline V gives CDR1 KGHSH, CDR2 LQKENI.

V usage is TRBV15 and J usage is TRBJ2-7; TRBD1 matches 9 bases. Germline loops: CDR1 LNHNV, CDR2 YYDKDF (reference sequence). V was pared by 5 bases and J by 6 bases, with 8 bases of the junction left unmatched. CDR3 length equals 14 residues. The CDR3 loop reads CATSWDRESGEQYF. CDR3 in DNA: TGTGCCACCAGCTGGGACAGGGAGTCTGGCGAGCAGTACTTC.

This clone was counted only a few times. This chain connects TRBV28 to TRBJ2-1; D is unclear. The CDR3 has 16 amino acids. Between the trimmed V and J ends, which lost 8 bases and 2 bases, there was a span of 19 bases. CDR1 is MDHEN, CDR2 SYDVKM, per germline. Here the CDR3 reads CASWGSLENTYNEQFF. The CDR3 bases are TGTGCCAGCTGGGGTTCATTGGAAAATACCTACAATGAGCAGTTCTTC.

This chain joins TRBV7-2 and TRBJ1-2, with D hard to call. V lost 5 bases and J 4 bases, leaving 8 bases between the germline ends. Germline V lookup: CDR1 SGHTA, CDR2 FQGNSA. There are 12 residues in the CDR3. The chain's CDR3 is CASSASTYGYTF. As DNA, the CDR3 is TGTGCCAGCAGCGCCAGTACCTATGGCTACACCTTC.

The chain carries TRBV5-1 and TRBJ2-1; no clear D gene. The CDR3 runs 13 residues. Per the germline V gene, CDR1 is SGHRS and CDR2 is YFSETQ. The ends were cut back, 5 bases at V and 7 bases at J, with 13 bases in the middle. The CDR3 spells CASSFQSRNEQFF. CDR3 nucleotide sequence: TGCGCCAGCAGTTTCCAGTCCAGGAATGAGCAGTTCTTC.

This chain uses TRBV28 with TRBJ1-2; D not certain. Trimming shortened V by 3 bases and J by 8 bases, and 10 bases separated the two germline ends. Germline CDR1 is MDHEN and CDR2 is SYDVKM. CDR3 size: 12 residues. The CDR3 protein is CASSLPGYGYTF. CDR3 in DNA: TGTGCCAGCAGTTTGCCCGGGTACGGCTACACCTTC.

Notes on this clone: Mismatch with germline at one junction end may stem from a read error. The CDR3 DNA sequence: TGTGCCAGCAGTTTTGACAGGGGCTCCCCGCCACATTTT. Protein: CASSFDRGSPPHF. V gene TRBV28 combines with J gene TRBJ1-1; TRBD1 matches at 8 bases. Germline V gene lookup returns CDR1 MDHEN and CDR2 SYDVKM. This CDR3 is 13 amino acids long.